Below, 31 T cell receptor beta chains from the same sample are listed, as sequenced in a study of CD8+CD57+ T cells in acquired aplastic anemia. Investigators profiled TCR beta VDJ and CDR3 from genomic DNA template. TCRdb processed the reads anew with MiXCR; each CDR3 protein has one entry. The table shows about 260,000 distinct CDR3 sequences, with less than 85% occurring only once. Whoever was chosen for sequencing had shown CD8+CD57+ cell expansion by flow cytometry. The sample taken for sequencing was sorted CD4+, CD8+, or CD8+CD57+ T cells (not recorded which) from PBMCs. These receptors were collected from a human donor with aplastic anemia.

The chain is built from TRBV7-2 and TRBJ2-1; D gene uncertain. V was shortened by 1 base and J by 16 bases, with 23 bases between the two germline ends. Germline CDR1 reads SGHTA; CDR2 reads FQGNSA. The CDR3 is 15 residues long. The CDR3 nucleotides are TGTGCCAGCAGCTTAGGGCGCGGCTCCGATACGCAGTATTTCTTC. Protein: CASSLGRGSDTQYFF.

The V gene is TRBV25-1, the J gene TRBJ1-4; possible D gene TRBD1, 5 bases. CDR1 MGHDK and CDR2 SYGVNS come from the germline V gene. CDR3 length: 13 residues. Trimming removed 3 bases from V and 8 bases from J, with 10 bases in between. The CDR3 is CASSDVGGEKLFF. CDR3 bases: TGTGCCAGCAGTGACGTCGGGGGAGAAAAACTGTTTTTT.

Concerning this clonotype: Lacking the conserved final phenylalanine or tryptophan, this CDR3 likely reflects a read error. The chain links TRBV2 to TRBJ2-1; 10 bases align to TRBD1. This CDR3 region has 14 residues. V trimming: 6 bases; J trimming: 10 bases; junction bases outside the gene matches: 9. From germline, CDR1 is SNHLY and CDR2 FYNNEI. The CDR3 sequence: CASRDGDRGGEQFV. The CDR3 DNA reads TGTGCCAGCAGGGACGGGGACAGGGGTGGCGAGCAGTTCGTC.

The sample holds a few counts of this clonotype. The chain couples TRBV24-1 to TRBJ2-1; 14 positions agree with TRBD2. Looked up from germline, CDR1 is KGHDR and CDR2 is SFDVKD. Trimming removed 3 bases from V and 6 bases from J; junction bases left unmatched: 6. This CDR3 is 17 amino acids long. The CDR3 bases are TGTGCCACCAGTGATGGGACTAGCGGGAGATCTTCCAATGAGCAGTTCTTC. This encodes CATSDGTSGRSSNEQFF.

This chain connects TRBV5-1 to TRBJ2-2; tentative D call: TRBD2 (6 bases). V lost 0 bases and J 7 bases, leaving 10 bases between the germline ends. CDR1 and CDR2 (germline): SGHRS, YFSETQ. The CDR3 covers 14 residues. The CDR3 DNA follows: TGCGCCAGCAGCTTGGTTGCGACTAGCGGGGAGCTGTTTTTT. Translating it yields CASSLVATSGELFF.

This clonotype was detected once. It is unclear where the CDR3 begins or ends on the DNA, so no DNA is shown, and the CDR3 is as TCRdb lists it. The chain recombines TRBV7-2 with TRBJ1-1. The CDR3 is 24 amino acids in total, end residues counted. CDR1 is SGHTA, CDR2 FQGNSA, per germline. CDR3 residues: CASSFYICSARPVGAVLVHTEAFF.

Comment on this clonotype: The conserved phenylalanine or tryptophan is not found at the CDR3 terminus, so this likely reflects a read error. The DNA is omitted, as the CDR3 cannot be located on it reliably, and the CDR3 follows TCRdb's listing. The CDR3 spells CASSLGLESHYIC. The chain is built from TRBV9 and TRBJ1-2. Germline values: CDR1 SGDLS, CDR2 YYNGEE. The CDR3 spans 13 amino acids, including both terminal residues.

With regard to this clonotype: Relative to the germline gene, one junction end is altered; a read error may explain this. The chain uses TRBV5-1 and TRBJ2-2, with 7 bases matching TRBD2. This CDR3 comprises 15 residues. Germline CDR1 and CDR2: SGHRS and YFSETQ. The DNA of the CDR3 is TGTGCCAGCAGCTTTGGGGAGGGTGGCGGCGGGGAGCTGTTTTTT. Its protein product is CASSFGEGGGGELFF. Full variable domain (missing parts from reference TRBV5-1 and TRBJ2-2): KAGVTQTPRYLIKTRGQQVTLSCSPISGHRSVSWYQQTPGQGLQFLFEYFSETQRNKGNFPGRFSGRQFSNSRSEMNVSTLELGDSALYLCASSFGEGGGGELFFGEGSRLTVL.

As to this clonotype: One end of the junction fails to match germline, which may point to a read error. This chain connects TRBV9 to TRBJ1-1; TRBD1 aligns across 7 bases. Germline V gene sequence: CDR1 SGDLS, CDR2 YYNGEE. CDR3 length: 14 residues. The DNA of the CDR3 is TGTGCCAGCAGCGAGGGGGACCGACAGGGAGGAAACATCTTT. Translating it yields CASSEGDRQGGNIF.

J is TRBJ2-7 and V is TRBV12-3 or TRBV12-4; tentatively, D is TRBD2 (5 bases). The CDR3 totals 16 residues. Trimming took off 6 bases at V and 10 bases at J, with 28 bases between the two ends. CDR3: CASRLLENQPQHFQYV. CDR3 DNA sequence: TGTGCCAGCAGGTTACTAGAGAATCAGCCCCAGCATTTTCAGTACGTC.

The V and J genes are TRBV9 and TRBJ2-6; no clear D. V was pared by 4 bases and J by 9 bases, with 14 bases between. The CDR3 covers 14 residues. Germline loops: CDR1 SGDLS, CDR2 YYNGEE. The CDR3 reads CASSLVAWVNVLTF. The DNA for the CDR3 is TGTGCCAGCAGCTTAGTGGCCTGGGTCAACGTCCTGACTTTC.

A word on this clonotype: An end of the junction does not agree with germline; a read error may underlie this. The rearrangement links TRBV9 to TRBJ2-2; perhaps TRBD2 as D (5 bases). Per germline, CDR1 SGDLS and CDR2 YYNGEE. This CDR3 has 16 residues. This CDR3 is CASSVVADISTGELFF. The CDR3 coding sequence is TGTGCCAGCAGCGTAGTCGCCGACATATCCACCGGGGAGCTGTTCTTT.

This clonotype has just one count. The chain joins TRBV5-1 to TRBJ2-5; 8 bases align to TRBD2. The CDR3 spans 16 residues. Per the germline V gene, CDR1 is SGHRS and CDR2 is YFSETQ. V dropped 4 bases and J dropped 4; count of bases not matched to a gene: 12. The DNA for the CDR3 is TGCGCCAGCAGCGGAACTTCCGGCACTAGCGGAGAGACCCAGTACTTC. Translating it yields CASSGTSGTSGETQYF. Together with reference TRBV5-1 and TRBJ2-5, the CDR3 gives the full variable domain: KAGVTQTPRYLIKTRGQQVTLSCSPISGHRSVSWYQQTPGQGLQFLFEYFSETQRNKGNFPGRFSGRQFSNSRSEMNVSTLELGDSALYLCASSGTSGTSGETQYFGPGTRLLVL.

This clonotype was recorded only once. V gene TRBV19 combines with J gene TRBJ1-1, with a possible D match to TRBD1 (6 bases). Germline loops: CDR1 LNHDA, CDR2 SQIVND (reference sequence). V lost 9 bases and J 3 bases, leaving 14 bases between the germline ends. The CDR3 is 13 amino acids. CDR3 bases: TGTGCCAGCAAAGTGGCAGGGGACACTGAAGCTTTCTTT. As protein: CASKVAGDTEAFF. Using reference TRBV19 and TRBJ1-1 for the parts outside the CDR3, the full variable domain is DGGITQSPKYLFRKEGQNVTLSCEQNLNHDAMYWYRQDPGQGLRLIYYSQIVNDFQKGDIAEGYSVSREKKESFPLTVTSAQKNPTAFYLCASKVAGDTEAFFGQGTRLTVV.

The DNA of the CDR3 is TGTGCCAGCAGCTGGGCGGGGAACGACAATGAGCAGTACTTC. It yields the protein CASSWAGNDNEQYF. This rearrangement joins TRBV7-9 to TRBJ2-7, with D maybe TRBD2 (6 bases). From germline, CDR1 is SEHNR and CDR2 FQNEAQ (reference sequence). Trimming took off 4 bases at V and 7 bases at J, with 17 bases between the two ends. The length of the CDR3 is 14 residues.

With regard to this clonotype: At one of its ends the junction is not consistent with the germline gene, which may arise from a read error. The gene calls are TRBV11-1 and TRBJ1-2; D is uncertain. The germline gives CDR1 SGHAT, CDR2 FQDESV (reference sequence). The CDR3 loop spans 13 amino acids. The CDR3 DNA reads as TGCGCCAGCAGCCTAATGCTTTTACGTGGCTACACCTTC. It specifies CASSLMLLRGYTF.

This clonotype was seen a single time. This CDR3 fails to terminate in the conserved phenylalanine or tryptophan, so it likely reflects a read error. The DNA is omitted, as the CDR3 cannot be located on it reliably, and the CDR3 follows TCRdb's listing. The V and J genes are TRBV7-8 and TRBJ1-6. A total of 13 residues make up the CDR3, ends included. Germline values: CDR1 SGHVS, CDR2 FQNEAQ. CDR3 in amino acids: CASSLVADITLQA.

With regard to this clonotype: The CDR3 carries no conserved terminal phenylalanine or tryptophan, so it likely arises from a read error. The DNA is omitted, as the CDR3 cannot be located on it reliably, and the CDR3 follows TCRdb's listing. The V and J genes are TRBV7-2 and TRBJ1-5; the listed D gene, TRBD1, was not tested against the DNA. The CDR3 spans 13 residues, counting both ends. Germline V lookup: CDR1 SGHTA, CDR2 FQGNSA. CDR3 amino acids: CASNPTRSPYEQY.

As concerns this clonotype: A much larger clone lies a single base off, so this may be a read error. The chain is built from TRBV5-4 and TRBJ2-3; 8 nucleotides match TRBD1. Trimming at V came to 3 bases and at J to 0 bases, leaving 3 bases not matched to a gene. The CDR3 sequence is 15 residues long. Germline loops: CDR1 SGHNT, CDR2 YYREEE (reference sequence). DNA for the CDR3: TGTGCCAGCAGCTCACGGGACAGGAGCACAGATACGCAGTATTTT. It is translated as CASSSRDRSTDTQYF.

The chain recombines TRBV7-9 with TRBJ1-2; D might be TRBD1 (5 bases). Germline CDR1 reads SEHNR; CDR2 reads FQNEAQ (reference sequence). Trimming took off 5 bases at V and 14 bases at J, with 18 bases between the two ends. The CDR3 spans 12 residues. CDR3 sequence (DNA): TGTGCCAGCAGCCCGGGGCTATCCACAGATACCTTC. Protein sequence: CASSPGLSTDTF.

The genes are TRBV9 and TRBJ2-1; D remains unclear. Trimming removed 4 bases from V and 8 bases from J, with 22 bases in between. The CDR3 totals 16 residues. CDR1 SGDLS and CDR2 YYNGEE come from the germline V gene. The CDR3 sequence: CASSQACDTGQDEQFF. CDR3 in DNA: TGTGCCAGCAGCCAGGCCTGCGACACCGGTCAGGATGAGCAGTTCTTC.

The chain recombines TRBV11-2 with TRBJ1-6; D possibly corresponds to TRBD1 (5 bases). This CDR3 spans 14 amino acids. Trimming left V 4 bases short and J 18 bases short, with 22 bases between. Looked up from germline, CDR1 is SGHAT and CDR2 is FQNNGV. CDR3 sequence (DNA): TGTGCCAGCAGCTGGGGCAGAGGACTTTACTATGGCCACTTT. This codes for CASSWGRGLYYGHF.

As to this clonotype: Lacking the conserved final phenylalanine or tryptophan, this CDR3 likely reflects a read error. The DNA is left out, because the CDR3 cannot be placed on it with certainty; the CDR3 is given as TCRdb lists it. V gene TRBV2 combines with J gene TRBJ2-3; TRBD1 is the table's D call and was not checked against the DNA. With termini counted, the CDR3 has 14 amino acids. Germline-derived CDR1 and CDR2 are SNHLY and FYNNEI. CDR3 sequence: CASSSGTGTQSFGP.

Points on this clonotype: In this CDR3 the conserved last residue, phenylalanine or tryptophan, is missing, so a read error is likely. The limits of the CDR3 on the DNA are not certain, so only TCRdb's listed CDR3 is given. This rearrangement joins TRBV2 to TRBJ2-7. The CDR3 length is 14 residues, termini included. Germline-derived CDR1 and CDR2 are SNHLY and FYNNEI. CDR3 residues: CASSVGGIHYQFFL.

Regarding this clonotype: The CDR3 carries no conserved terminal phenylalanine or tryptophan, so it likely arises from a read error. It is unclear where the CDR3 begins or ends on the DNA, so no DNA is shown, and the CDR3 is as TCRdb lists it. The CDR3 sequence: CASSDDNLPNTEV. The rearrangement links TRBV9 to TRBJ2-3. Per the germline V gene, CDR1 is SGDLS and CDR2 is YYNGEE. With termini counted, the CDR3 has 13 amino acids.

To note about this clonotype: Its ends do not fully match the called genes, so a read error is possible. CDR3 DNA sequence: TGTGCCAGCAGTGAAACAGGGTCCAACACTGAGGCTTTCTTT. The encoded protein is CASSETGSNTEAFF. This chain uses TRBV6-1 with TRBJ1-1; tentative D call: TRBD1 (6 bases). CDR3 length: 14 residues. Germline V gives CDR1 MNHNS, CDR2 SASEGT.

The V call is TRBV7-9, the J call TRBJ1-2; D gene ambiguous. The CDR3 consists of 15 residues. Deletions cut 5 bases from V and 5 bases from J, with 18 bases between. Germline CDR1 is SEHNR and CDR2 is FQNEAQ (reference sequence). DNA of the CDR3: TGTGCCAGCAGCATGGAAGTCTGCGAGCAGTATGGCTACACCTTC. This gives the protein CASSMEVCEQYGYTF.

About this clonotype itself: One junction end does not reproduce the germline sequence, and a read error may be involved. V gene TRBV7-2 combines with J gene TRBJ2-3; TRBD2 matches 12 bases. Germline V gene data show CDR1 as SGHTA and CDR2 as FQGNSA. The CDR3 totals 15 residues. The CDR3 sequence: CASSLTSGSDDTQYF. The CDR3 DNA reads TGTGCCAGCAGCTTGACTAGCGGGAGCGACGATACGCAGTACTTT.

Details on this clonotype: At one boundary the junction diverges from the germline segment, which might be a read error. The V and J genes are TRBV7-4 and TRBJ2-3; D unresolved. Germline assignment: CDR1 SGHVT and CDR2 SQSDAQ. The CDR3 is made up of 13 amino acids. The CDR3 spells CASSAPTGATKHF. DNA of the CDR3: TGTGCCAGCAGCGCTCCTACTGGCGCCACGAAGCATTTT.

J is TRBJ1-5 and V is TRBV4-2; unclear D gene. Trimming pared 5 bases from V and 6 bases from J, leaving 8 bases between. The CDR3 totals 12 residues. CDR1 and CDR2 (germline): LGHNA, YNFKEQ. The CDR3 is CASSFLGQPQHF. The CDR3 coding sequence is TGTGCCAGCAGCTTTTTAGGTCAGCCCCAGCATTTT.

Remarks on this clonotype: One junction end does not reproduce the germline sequence, and a read error may be involved. The chain is built from TRBV2 and TRBJ2-6, with D perhaps TRBD2 (7 bases). This CDR3 region has 17 residues. Per germline, CDR1 SNHLY and CDR2 FYNNEI. The CDR3 nucleotides are TGTGCCAGCAGCGAAGGGGGGGTCCCCTATGAGTTCATCGGGCCAACTTTC. This translates into CASSEGGVPYEFIGPTF.